This TCR beta chain is drawn from a study of CD8 T cells in ankylosing spondylitis. Study-wide findings and caveats: Ankylosing spondylitis blood seemed to carry a telltale TCR beta motif made of roughly 8 highly homologous variants. Past studies reported some motif variants in reactive arthritis synovial fluid and blood. The clones that were linked to disease were reported to be significantly enriched in matched synovial fluid samples from ankylosing spondylitis patients.

A single record per CDR3 protein comes from TCRdb applying MiXCR to the 5' RACE reads. The data hold roughly 370,000 distinct CDR3 sequences, with approximately 20% observed a single time. From germline, CDR1 is KGHSH and CDR2 LQKENI. This CDR3 is 17 amino acids long. J was trimmed by 0 bases and V by 6 bases; bases with no gene match: 12. A few counts support this clonotype. Its antigen is currently unknown. The gene calls are TRBV18 and TRBJ2-7, with 9 positions matching TRBD2. The receptor comes from a male donor with ankylosing spondylitis. The sequenced sample consisted of blood, either unsorted or a sorted T cell fraction (not recorded which). Here the CDR3 DNA reads TGTGCCAGCTCGCACGAGGGGATGGGACTAGCCTCCTACGAGCAGTACTTC. Translated: CASSHEGMGLASYEQYF. The entire variable domain, with the rest obtained from reference TRBV18 and TRBJ2-7, is as follows: NAGVMQNPRHLVRRRGQEARLRCSPMKGHSHVYWYRQLPEEGLKFMVYLQKENIIDESGMPKERFSAEFPKEGPSILRIQQVVRGDSAAYFCASSHEGMGLASYEQYFGPGTRLTVT.